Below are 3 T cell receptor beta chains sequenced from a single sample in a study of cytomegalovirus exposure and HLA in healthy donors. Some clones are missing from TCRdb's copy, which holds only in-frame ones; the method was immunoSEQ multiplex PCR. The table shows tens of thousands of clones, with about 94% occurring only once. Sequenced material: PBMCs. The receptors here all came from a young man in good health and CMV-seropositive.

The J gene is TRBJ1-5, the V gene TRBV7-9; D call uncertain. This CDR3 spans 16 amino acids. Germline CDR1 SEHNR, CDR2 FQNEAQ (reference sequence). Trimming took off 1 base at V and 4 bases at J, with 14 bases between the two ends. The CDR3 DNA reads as TGTGCCAGCAGCTTAGTATTAGGTGGAGCTAATCAGCCCCAGCATTTT. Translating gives CASSLVLGGANQPQHF. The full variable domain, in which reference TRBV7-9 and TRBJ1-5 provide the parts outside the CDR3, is DTGVSQNPRHKITKRGQNVTFRCDPISEHNRLYWYRQTLGQGPEFLTYFQNEAQLEKSRLLSDRFSAERPKGSFSTLEIQRTEQGDSAMYLCASSLVLGGANQPQHFGDGTRLSIL.

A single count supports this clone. Written as DNA, the CDR3 is TGCAGCGCGACAGGGTTCTTTAATGCTGCTGAAGCTTTCTTT. Translated, it gives CSATGFFNAAEAFF. This chain joins TRBV29-1 and TRBJ1-1; 7 nucleotides line up with TRBD1. Germline CDR1 reads SQVTM; CDR2 reads ANQGSEA. This CDR3 contains 14 residues. Trimming at V came to 7 bases and at J to 6 bases, leaving 14 bases not matched to a gene.

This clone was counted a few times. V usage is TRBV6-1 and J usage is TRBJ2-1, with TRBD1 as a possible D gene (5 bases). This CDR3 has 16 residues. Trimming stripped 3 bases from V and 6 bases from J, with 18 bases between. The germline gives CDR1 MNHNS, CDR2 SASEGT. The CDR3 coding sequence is TGTGCCAGCAGTGATACGCCTTCCCAGGGTGGCAATGAGCAGTTCTTC. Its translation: CASSDTPSQGGNEQFF.